These 5 T cell receptor beta chains were all obtained from the same sample, sequenced in a study of siplizumab effects on memory and regulatory T cells. Libraries were prepared by immunoSEQ multiplex PCR; TCRdb keeps only in-frame clonotypes and omits some of them. This table has 100,000 or so clones, 94% appearing once. Source material: Tregs sorted from blood. These receptors originate from a human donor in good health.

In its sample, this clone was seen many times. This chain links TRBV6-6 with TRBJ1-5, with TRBD1 matching 7 bases. CDR1 MNHNY and CDR2 SVGAGI come from the germline V gene (reference sequence). The CDR3 covers 14 residues. V gave up 5 bases and J gave up 5 bases; unmatched junction bases: 6. In nucleotides, the CDR3 is TGTGCCAGCAGTAGGACAGGTGACTATCAGCCCCAGCATTTT. It translates to CASSRTGDYQPQHF.

In its sample, this clone was seen once. The rearrangement links TRBV27 to TRBJ2-3; 8 bases align to TRBD2. V shed 5 bases, J shed 2 bases, and the junction held 9 bases outside the gene matches. There are 16 residues in the CDR3. The germline gives CDR1 MNHEY, CDR2 SMNVEV (reference sequence). Here the CDR3 DNA reads TGTGCCAGCAGTCCAGTAGCGGGATTGTACACAGATACGCAGTATTTT. Residues: CASSPVAGLYTDTQYF.

The J gene is TRBJ2-7, the V gene TRBV14; D unresolved. Looked up from germline, CDR1 is SGHDN and CDR2 is FVKESK. The CDR3 extends over 13 amino acids. Between the trimmed V and J ends, which lost 2 bases and 2 bases, there was a span of 7 bases. The CDR3 DNA is TGTGCCAGCAGCCAATCAGGCCCCTACGAGCAGTACTTC. Protein product: CASSQSGPYEQYF.

The gene calls are TRBV9 and TRBJ2-2; D not resolved. This CDR3 region has 14 residues. In germline, CDR1 is SGDLS, CDR2 YYNGEE. Trimming left V 0 bases short and J 3 bases short, with 6 bases between. The CDR3 coding sequence is TGTGCCAGCAGCGTAGCTCTACACACCGGGGAGCTGTTTTTT. Translated: CASSVALHTGELFF.

This chain links TRBV5-1 with TRBJ1-2; 7 bases line up with TRBD1. Germline CDR1 reads SGHRS; CDR2 reads YFSETQ. This CDR3 is built from 16 residues. Trimming removed 2 bases from V and 3 bases from J; junction bases left unmatched: 10. In DNA, the CDR3 is TGCGCCAGCAGCTTACCAGCACAGGGGACCTACTATGGCTACACCTTC. This sequence encodes CASSLPAQGTYYGYTF.